Listed below are T cell receptor beta chains from one sample, sequenced in a study of CD8+ T cells in alopecia areata. TCRdb's copy holds only in-frame clones and misses some; the assay was immunoSEQ multiplex PCR. Of about 190,000 clones in the sample, about three fifths were seen once. The sequences come from CD4+ T cells sorted from blood, collected at week 24, from a patient treated with tofacitinib. The receptors shown here come from a human donor with alopecia areata. The CDR3 runs from the conserved cysteine through the conserved F or W. Fields, in order: J gene, D gene, clone size, V gene, CDR3 protein, CDR3 DNA. A D gene is named only where the DNA matches it firmly. The size of a clone is reported for some rows only, either as once, few or many, or as a class for expanded clones.

J: TRBJ1-6
D: .
size: .
V: TRBV5-1
CDR3: CASSLDQGVATPLHF
DNA: TGCGCCAGCAGCTTGGACCAGGGTGTAGCGACACCCCTCCACTTT

J: TRBJ2-5
D: TRBD1
size: few
V: TRBV2
CDR3: CATQGAGETQYF
DNA: TGTGCCACCCAGGGGGCTGGGGAGACCCAGTACTTC

J: TRBJ1-4
D: .
size: .
V: TRBV4-3
CDR3: CASSPHKNEKLFF
DNA: TGCGCCAGCAGCCCCCATAAGAATGAAAAACTGTTTTTT

J: TRBJ1-4
D: .
size: .
V: TRBV30
CDR3: CASLGTSNEKLFF
DNA: TGTGCCTCGTTGGGGACATCAAATGAAAAACTGTTTTTT

J: TRBJ2-7
D: .
size: .
V: TRBV15
CDR3: CATSRDKGIYEQYF
DNA: TGTGCCACCAGCAGAGATAAGGGCATTTACGAGCAGTACTTC

J: TRBJ1-2
D: .
size: few
V: TRBV7-9
CDR3: CASSPEVVWRGYTF
DNA: TGTGCCAGCAGCCCCGAGGTGGTCTGGCGTGGCTACACCTTC

J: TRBJ1-2
D: .
size: many
V: TRBV6-1
CDR3: CASTHRTMANYGYTF
DNA: TGTGCCTCGACACATAGGACTATGGCTAACTATGGCTACACCTTC

J: TRBJ2-3
D: TRBD2
size: .
V: TRBV11-2
CDR3: CASSLDIGLAIDTQYF
DNA: TGTGCCAGCAGCTTAGATATAGGACTAGCAATAGATACGCAGTATTTT

J: TRBJ2-3
D: .
size: .
V: TRBV5-4
CDR3: CAGGEPSTDTQYF
DNA: TGTGCCGGAGGGGAGCCTAGCACAGATACGCAGTATTTT

J: TRBJ1-1
D: TRBD1
size: .
V: TRBV29-1
CDR3: CSVGYRGRTEAFF
DNA: TGCAGCGTTGGATACAGGGGAAGGACTGAAGCTTTCTTT

J: TRBJ2-3
D: TRBD1
size: .
V: TRBV30
CDR3: CAWGDRGRTDTQYF
DNA: TGTGCCTGGGGGGACAGGGGTAGAACAGATACGCAGTATTTT

J: TRBJ2-1
D: .
size: .
V: TRBV11-2
CDR3: CASSPQRGNEQFF
DNA: TGTGCCAGCAGCCCGCAGAGGGGGAATGAGCAGTTCTTC

J: TRBJ2-7
D: .
size: .
V: TRBV7-2
CDR3: CASSRGPKDYEQYF
DNA: TGTGCCAGCAGCCGGGGACCGAAGGACTACGAGCAGTACTTC

J: TRBJ1-1
D: .
size: few
V: TRBV5-6
CDR3: CASSSGRTTEAFF
DNA: TGTGCCAGCAGCTCCGGACGTACCACTGAAGCTTTCTTT

J: TRBJ1-5
D: .
size: .
V: TRBV29-1
CDR3: CSVEGTETSNQPQHF
DNA: TGCAGCGTTGAAGGGACAGAGACTAGCAATCAGCCCCAGCATTTT

J: TRBJ2-6
D: .
size: .
V: TRBV4-3
CDR3: CASSQEGQFGANVLTF
DNA: TGCGCCAGCAGCCAAGAAGGACAGTTCGGGGCCAACGTCCTGACTTTC

J: TRBJ2-2
D: .
size: .
V: TRBV5-6
CDR3: CASSLAAGELFF
DNA: TGTGCCAGCAGCTTGGCTGCCGGGGAGCTGTTTTTT

J: TRBJ2-1
D: TRBD2
size: .
V: TRBV29-1
CDR3: CSGMGLVSDEQFF
DNA: TGCAGCGGAATGGGACTAGTTAGCGATGAGCAGTTCTTC

J: TRBJ1-5
D: .
size: many
V: TRBV6-1
CDR3: CASSGTANNQPQHF
DNA: TGTGCCAGCAGTGGGACAGCTAACAATCAGCCCCAGCATTTT

J: TRBJ2-1
D: TRBD2
size: .
V: TRBV27
CDR3: CASSPSSGDYNEQFF
DNA: TGTGCCAGCAGTCCCTCTAGCGGGGACTACAATGAGCAGTTCTTC

J: TRBJ2-7
D: .
size: .
V: TRBV5-1
CDR3: CASSLGLTYEQYF
DNA: TGCGCCAGCAGCCTGGGACTGACCTACGAGCAGTACTTC

J: TRBJ1-1
D: .
size: .
V: TRBV9
CDR3: CASSGGTLGNTEAFF
DNA: TGTGCCAGCAGCGGCGGGACTTTGGGGAACACTGAAGCTTTCTTT

J: TRBJ2-5
D: TRBD2
size: .
V: TRBV5-1
CDR3: CASSSRGGHQETQYF
DNA: TGCGCCAGCAGCTCCCGCGGGGGACACCAAGAGACCCAGTACTTC

J: TRBJ2-1
D: .
size: few
V: TRBV29-1
CDR3: CSVLGDRDSDEQFF
DNA: TGCAGCGTTCTCGGGGACCGAGACTCCGATGAGCAGTTCTTC

J: TRBJ1-5
D: .
size: .
V: TRBV5-1
CDR3: CASSLDGSVNQPQHF
DNA: TGCGCCAGCAGCTTGGACGGTTCAGTGAATCAGCCCCAGCATTTT

J: TRBJ2-6
D: .
size: .
V: TRBV4-3
CDR3: CASSLQLEWSGANVLTF
DNA: TGCGCCAGCAGTCTCCAGTTAGAGTGGTCTGGGGCCAACGTCCTGACTTTC

J: TRBJ2-3
D: TRBD2
size: few
V: TRBV2
CDR3: CASSELRGGTDTQYF
DNA: TGTGCCAGCAGTGAGTTGCGGGGGGGCACAGATACGCAGTATTTT

J: TRBJ2-2
D: .
size: .
V: TRBV29-1
CDR3: CSVDQATTGELFF
DNA: TGCAGCGTTGATCAGGCTACCACCGGGGAGCTGTTTTTT

J: TRBJ2-7
D: .
size: .
V: TRBV2
CDR3: CATRDTVGEQYF
DNA: TGTGCCACCCGGGACACCGTCGGGGAGCAGTACTTC

J: TRBJ2-3
D: .
size: .
V: TRBV15
CDR3: CATSRLGDTQYF
DNA: TGTGCCACCAGCAGGTTGGGGGATACGCAGTATTTT

J: TRBJ1-6
D: .
size: .
V: TRBV30
CDR3: CAWSQDAAAYNSPLHF
DNA: TGTGCCTGGAGCCAGGATGCAGCCGCTTATAATTCACCCCTCCACTTT

J: TRBJ1-5
D: TRBD1
size: .
V: TRBV5-1
CDR3: CASSPTGGGNQPQHF
DNA: TGCGCCAGCAGCCCGACAGGGGGAGGGAATCAGCCCCAGCATTTT

J: TRBJ1-5
D: TRBD1
size: .
V: TRBV18
CDR3: CASSGQGNQPQHF
DNA: TGTGCCAGTTCCGGACAGGGTAATCAGCCCCAGCATTTT

J: TRBJ1-1
D: .
size: few
V: TRBV7-2
CDR3: CASSLHPESTEAFF
DNA: TGTGCCAGCAGCTTACACCCTGAAAGCACTGAAGCTTTCTTT

J: TRBJ1-6
D: .
size: once
V: TRBV27
CDR3: CASSLRSQGNSPLHF
DNA: TGTGCCAGCAGTCTCCGGTCGCAGGGGAATTCACCCCTCCACTTT

J: TRBJ1-2
D: .
size: .
V: TRBV29-1
CDR3: CSVERGSRGYTF
DNA: TGCAGCGTTGAAAGAGGGTCCCGGGGCTACACCTTC

J: TRBJ1-1
D: .
size: few
V: TRBV29-1
CDR3: CSVDTSTLNTEAFF
DNA: TGCAGCGTTGACACTTCGACACTAAACACTGAAGCTTTCTTT

J: TRBJ2-5
D: TRBD2
size: .
V: TRBV30
CDR3: CAWNGLAVQETQYF
DNA: TGTGCCTGGAATGGACTAGCGGTACAAGAGACCCAGTACTTC

J: TRBJ2-2
D: TRBD2
size: few
V: TRBV25-1
CDR3: CASSETFGAGAPGELFF
DNA: TGTGCCAGCAGTGAGACGTTCGGAGCGGGGGCACCCGGGGAGCTGTTTTTT

J: TRBJ1-2
D: .
size: once
V: TRBV29-1
CDR3: CSATRFPYGYTF
DNA: TGCAGCGCCACCAGGTTTCCCTATGGCTACACCTTC

J: TRBJ2-1
D: .
size: once
V: TRBV15
CDR3: CATSRPQAESEQFF
DNA: TGTGCCACCAGCAGACCCCAGGCAGAGAGCGAGCAGTTCTTC

J: TRBJ2-3
D: .
size: .
V: TRBV2
CDR3: CASRDYVGTDTQYF
DNA: TGTGCCAGCAGAGACTATGTTGGCACAGATACGCAGTATTTT

J: TRBJ2-3
D: .
size: .
V: TRBV30
CDR3: CACGENTDTQYF
DNA: TGTGCCTGCGGGGAGAACACAGATACGCAGTATTTT

J: TRBJ2-3
D: TRBD1
size: .
V: TRBV29-1
CDR3: CSVAGTVTDTQYF
DNA: TGCAGCGTTGCGGGGACAGTGACAGATACGCAGTATTTT

J: TRBJ1-1
D: .
size: .
V: TRBV30
CDR3: CAWSREMNTEAFF
DNA: TGTGCCTGGAGCAGGGAGATGAACACTGAAGCTTTCTTT

J: TRBJ1-6
D: .
size: .
V: TRBV7-2
CDR3: CASSLEGFHNSPLHF
DNA: TGTGCCAGCAGCTTGGAGGGGTTTCATAATTCACCCCTCCACTTT

J: TRBJ2-7
D: .
size: .
V: TRBV5-6
CDR3: CASSLTAGRSYEQYF
DNA: TGTGCCAGCAGCTTGACGGCAGGCCGGTCCTACGAGCAGTACTTC

J: TRBJ2-6
D: .
size: .
V: TRBV7-3
CDR3: CASSRTFSGANVLTF
DNA: TGTGCCAGCAGTCGAACATTCTCTGGGGCCAACGTCCTGACTTTC

J: TRBJ1-5
D: .
size: .
V: TRBV7-2
CDR3: CASSSLDRNQPQHF
DNA: TGTGCCAGCAGCTCCCTCGATCGCAATCAGCCCCAGCATTTT

J: TRBJ1-2
D: .
size: .
V: TRBV29-1
CDR3: CSVVGPWDGYTF
DNA: TGCAGCGTTGTTGGCCCGTGGGATGGCTACACCTTC

J: TRBJ2-7
D: TRBD1
size: .
V: TRBV7-2
CDR3: CASSSSGTAYEQYF
DNA: TGTGCCAGCAGCTCATCCGGGACAGCCTACGAGCAGTACTTC

J: TRBJ2-1
D: TRBD1
size: .
V: TRBV7-2
CDR3: CASGRTGKNEQFF
DNA: TGTGCCAGCGGACGGACAGGGAAAAATGAGCAGTTCTTC

J: TRBJ2-7
D: TRBD1
size: .
V: TRBV14
CDR3: CASSIGTGPLYEQYF
DNA: TGTGCCAGCAGCATCGGGACAGGACCCCTCTACGAGCAGTACTTC

J: TRBJ2-2
D: .
size: .
V: TRBV9
CDR3: CASSLGGKSGELFF
DNA: TGTGCCAGCAGCCTAGGGGGGAAGAGCGGGGAGCTGTTTTTT

J: TRBJ2-2
D: .
size: once
V: TRBV5-1
CDR3: CASSLRLGSTGELFF
DNA: TGCGCCAGCAGCTTGAGGCTAGGGAGCACCGGGGAGCTGTTTTTT

J: TRBJ2-7
D: TRBD1
size: .
V: TRBV29-1
CDR3: CSAKLTGEYEQYF
DNA: TGCAGCGCCAAGCTAACAGGGGAGTACGAGCAGTACTTC

J: TRBJ2-7
D: .
size: few
V: TRBV29-1
CDR3: CSVDRDGTYEQYF
DNA: TGCAGCGTTGATAGGGACGGGACCTACGAGCAGTACTTC

J: TRBJ2-1
D: TRBD2
size: .
V: TRBV11-2
CDR3: CASSLSSGGAREQFF
DNA: TGTGCCAGCAGCCTTTCTAGCGGGGGGGCCCGGGAGCAGTTCTTC

J: TRBJ1-2
D: .
size: .
V: TRBV30
CDR3: CAWSGSNYGYTF
DNA: TGTGCCTGGAGTGGATCCAACTATGGCTACACCTTC

J: TRBJ2-6
D: .
size: .
V: TRBV9
CDR3: CASTMGFSSGANVLTF
DNA: TGTGCCAGCACGATGGGTTTTAGCTCTGGGGCCAACGTCCTGACTTTC